These 5 T cell receptor beta chains came from one sample sequenced in a study of spatial heterogeneity in lung cancer. Specified time point: sample taken at primary tumor resection. Each CDR3 protein gets one entry after TCRdb re-called the 5' RACE reads with MiXCR. The sample yields about 2,900 distinct CDR3 sequences, more than 15% seen once. This specimen was normal lung tissue next to the tumor, taken at surgery. The origin of the receptors is a male donor with early-stage non-small cell lung cancer.

This clonotype is deemed medium-sized. The gene calls are TRBV5-1 and TRBJ2-1; D is uncertain. The CDR3 spans 13 residues. V lost 4 bases, J lost 5 bases, and 10 bases lay in between. The germline V gene has CDR1 SGHRS and CDR2 YFSETQ. The CDR3 spells CASSDKGDNEQFF. The CDR3 bases are TGCGCCAGCAGCGATAAGGGCGACAATGAGCAGTTCTTC.

There are a few counts of this clonotype. The chain employs TRBV11-2 and TRBJ2-2; D is ambiguous. Trimming removed 5 bases from V and 2 bases from J, with 12 bases in between. This CDR3 region has 15 residues. Germline-derived CDR1 and CDR2 are SGHAT and FQNNGV. The CDR3 bases are TGTGCCAGCAGCCCTTCAATGAGAAACACCGGGGAGCTGTTTTTT. Translation gives CASSPSMRNTGELFF.

By share, this clonotype counts as large. This chain connects TRBV5-1 to TRBJ2-2; D assignment may be TRBD1 or TRBD2 (5 bases each). Looked up from germline, CDR1 is SGHRS and CDR2 is YFSETQ. The V end lost 5 bases, the J end lost 0 bases, and 11 bases lay between the germline ends. The CDR3 consists of 15 residues. The CDR3 here is CASRPGTTNTGELFF. The CDR3 region has the DNA TGCGCCAGCAGGCCCGGGACCACGAACACCGGGGAGCTGTTTTTT. The variable domain in full, with the rest retrieved from reference TRBV5-1 and TRBJ2-2, is KAGVTQTPRYLIKTRGQQVTLSCSPISGHRSVSWYQQTPGQGLQFLFEYFSETQRNKGNFPGRFSGRQFSNSRSEMNVSTLELGDSALYLCASRPGTTNTGELFFGEGSRLTVL.

DNA for the CDR3: TGCAGCGTTGGCAAGAACACTGAAGCTTTCTTT. This sequence encodes CSVGKNTEAFF. The chain uses TRBV29-1 and TRBJ1-1; no clear D. Germline V CDR1 and CDR2: SQVTM, ANQGSEA. Trimming shortened V by 4 bases and J by 1 base, and 4 bases separated the two germline ends. The CDR3 runs to 11 residues.

By sample fraction, this clonotype is medium-sized. The chain recombines TRBV24-1 with TRBJ2-1, with TRBD1 matching over 8 bases. The V and J ends lost 0 bases and 3 bases, in that order; junction bases with no gene match: 9. CDR1 KGHDR and CDR2 SFDVKD come from the germline V gene. The CDR3 spans 18 residues. CDR3: CATSDLQGGTGDYNEQFF. The CDR3 nucleotides read TGTGCCACCAGTGATTTGCAAGGTGGGACAGGAGACTACAATGAGCAGTTCTTC.